This TCR beta chain emerged from a study of CD8+ T cells in alopecia areata (dated by TCRdb to the late 2010s). Regarding the research as a whole: High-throughput TCRbeta sequencing was used to examine T cell clonal expansion in alopecia areata in both the C3H/HeJ mouse model and human patients. In humans, TCRbeta sequencing was performed on scalp tissue and on sorted CD4+ and CD8+ peripheral blood T cells from healthy controls and from patients with patchy or totalis/universalis alopecia areata. Scalp clonality was compared across normal scalp (n=4), patchy alopecia areata scalp (n=8), and alopecia totalis/universalis scalp (n=8). RNA came from the PAXgene miRNA kit for fixed scalp, the miRNeasy kit for PBMCs, and the RNeasy kit for mouse skin. TCRbeta CDR3 regions were amplified by immunoSEQ multiplex PCR using 35 Vbeta forward and 13 Jbeta reverse primers. Study-wide findings and limitations: Lesional scalp, especially in alopecia totalis/universalis, showed higher clonality and more expanded CD8+ clones than normal scalp, suggesting antigenic drive. Unlike mouse skin, which is dominated by gammadelta T cells, normal human skin has resident alphabeta T cells that are also sequenced, and this complicates analysis of the scalp TCR repertoire. Shared TCR sequences between patients were less evident than in mice, which may be partly attributable to HLA diversity in the patient population.

PBMCs were separated by density centrifugation and stained for CD3, CD4 and CD8, after which CD4+ and CD8+ T cells were sorted on a FACSAria. Scalp biopsies and blood samples were provided by unaffected controls. The library was made by the immunoSEQ multiplex PCR assay. For TCR sequencing, RNA was extracted from every sample and reverse transcribed into cDNA to serve as template. SuperScript III was used for first-strand cDNA synthesis, primed with a 2:1 mix of oligo-dT and random hexamers. A synthetic immune receptor repertoire was used to measure amplification bias, and any remaining bias was corrected computationally. On the authors' methods: After raw reads were preprocessed to remove errors, the CDR3 was defined following IMGT conventions as running from the conserved cysteine to phenylalanine. Clonality was computed as 1 minus the Shannon entropy, with the entropy normalized by log2 of the number of productive unique TCRs. CD4 or CD8 identity of scalp clones was inferred by cross-referencing scalp TCRbeta sequences with sorted blood CD4 and CD8 repertoires. Entries here come from immuneACCESS through TCRdb and include only in-frame sequences with V and J called. Some clones fail to appear in such tables; in the studies checked, an unresolved V gene covers under half of the shortfall, and the cause of the remainder is unknown. D and trimming come from the DNA, and the V and J calls and clone size come from that table. The sample has around 150,000 clones on record, around 57% of them singletons. The ten largest clonotypes hold around 5% of the sample.

Concerning this clone: This clone's antigen is unknown. The sample holds no much larger clone one base away, and base qualities are not on file.

Spanning cysteine to phenylalanine, the CDR3 consists of 14 amino acids. Only the CDR3 DNA stays, 42 bases, in frame from base 1. CDR1 and CDR2 are read off the germline V gene (reference sequence) as SEHNR and FQNEAQ. Relative to germline, V is missing 5 bases and J is missing 6 bases, with 7 bases of the junction outside any gene match. Rearrangement joined TRBV7-9 to TRBJ1-5, with 7 bases in between that match TRBD1. Sequenced material: CD4+ T cells sorted from blood. The clonotype comes from a human donor in good health. The CDR3 reads as follows: CASSLETGFQPQHF. The DNA sequence is given as TGTGCCAGCAGCCTCGAGACAGGGTTTCAGCCCCAGCATTTT. The CDR3 plus the reference TRBV7-9 and TRBJ1-5 genes for the other parts give the full variable domain: DTGVSQNPRHKITKRGQNVTFRCDPISEHNRLYWYRQTLGQGPEFLTYFQNEAQLEKSRLLSDRFSAERPKGSFSTLEIQRTEQGDSAMYLCASSLETGFQPQHFGDGTRLSIL.